Detailed here is one TCR beta chain. Its antigen is unknown. The junction differs from germline at one of its ends, possibly a read error. The source of the sample is a study of blood T cells in healthy people across ages. Whole-study results and caveats: Investigators treated diversity estimates from one million T cells as underestimates. Unsorted PBMCs ruled out conclusive naive versus antigen-experienced comparison.

Primers used in a second PCR of about 6 to 11 cycles were a sample-barcoded 5' primer and a J-beta primer mix. Each cDNA molecule received a tag from a template-switch adaptor that had 12 random nucleotides. TCRdb itself ran the 5' RACE reads through MiXCR, one entry per CDR3 protein. The sample yields some 700,000 distinct CDR3 sequences, 22% seen once. The sequence came from a man aged 65 to 79 in good health. The source material was blood.

For the CDR3, the DNA is TGTGCCAGCAGGGGAGGCCAGAACACTGAAGCTCTCTTT. Residues: CASRGGQNTEALF. This chain joins TRBV6-4 and TRBJ1-1, with D unclear. Germline V CDR1 and CDR2: MRHNA, SNTAGT. The CDR3 covers 13 residues.